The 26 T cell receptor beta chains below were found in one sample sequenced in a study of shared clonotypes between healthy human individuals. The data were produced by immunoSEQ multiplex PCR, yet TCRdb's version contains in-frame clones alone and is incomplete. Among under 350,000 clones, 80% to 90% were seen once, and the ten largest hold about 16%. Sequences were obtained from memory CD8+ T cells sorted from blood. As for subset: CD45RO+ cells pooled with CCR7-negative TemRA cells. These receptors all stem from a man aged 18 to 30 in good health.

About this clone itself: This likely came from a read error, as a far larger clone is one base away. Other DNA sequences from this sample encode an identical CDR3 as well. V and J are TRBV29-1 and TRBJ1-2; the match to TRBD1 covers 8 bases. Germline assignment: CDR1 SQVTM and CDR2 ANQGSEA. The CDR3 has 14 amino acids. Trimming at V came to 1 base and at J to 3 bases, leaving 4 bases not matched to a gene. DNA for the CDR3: TGCAGCGTTGAAGGTGACAGGGGAGACTATGGCTACACCTTC. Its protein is CSVEGDRGDYGYTF. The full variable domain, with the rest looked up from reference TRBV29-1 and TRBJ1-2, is SAVISQKPSRDICQRGTSLTIQCQVDSQVTMMFWYRQQPGQSLTLIATANQGSEATYESGFVIDKFPISRPNLTFSTLTVSNMSPEDSSIYLCSVEGDRGDYGYTFGSGTRLTVV.

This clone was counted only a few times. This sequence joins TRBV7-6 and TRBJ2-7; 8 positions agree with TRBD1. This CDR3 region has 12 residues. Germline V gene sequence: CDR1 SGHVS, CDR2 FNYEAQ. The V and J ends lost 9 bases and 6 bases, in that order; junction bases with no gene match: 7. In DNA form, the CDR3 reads TGTGCCAGTTCGGACAGGGTAGGCGAGCAGTACTTC. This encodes CASSDRVGEQYF.

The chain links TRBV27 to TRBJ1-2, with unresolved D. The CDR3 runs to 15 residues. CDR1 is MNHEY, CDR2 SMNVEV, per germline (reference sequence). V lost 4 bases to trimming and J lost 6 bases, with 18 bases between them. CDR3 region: CASSSLIAGGNGYTF. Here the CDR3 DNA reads TGTGCCAGCAGTTCATTAATAGCAGGCGGGAATGGCTACACCTTC.

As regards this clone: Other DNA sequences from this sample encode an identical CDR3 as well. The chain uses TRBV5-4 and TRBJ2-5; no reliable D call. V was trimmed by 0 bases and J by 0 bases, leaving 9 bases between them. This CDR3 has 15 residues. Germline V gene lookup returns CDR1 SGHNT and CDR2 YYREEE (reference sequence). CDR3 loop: CASSLDPGNQETQYF. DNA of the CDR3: TGTGCCAGCAGCTTGGATCCTGGTAACCAAGAGACCCAGTACTTC.

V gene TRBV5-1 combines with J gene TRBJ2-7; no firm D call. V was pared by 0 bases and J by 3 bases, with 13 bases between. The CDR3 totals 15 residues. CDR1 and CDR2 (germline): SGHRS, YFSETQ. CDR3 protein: CASSLEAGWDYEQYF. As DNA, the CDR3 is TGCGCCAGCAGCTTGGAGGCAGGCTGGGACTACGAGCAGTACTTC. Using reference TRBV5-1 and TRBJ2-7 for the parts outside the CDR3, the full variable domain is KAGVTQTPRYLIKTRGQQVTLSCSPISGHRSVSWYQQTPGQGLQFLFEYFSETQRNKGNFPGRFSGRQFSNSRSEMNVSTLELGDSALYLCASSLEAGWDYEQYFGPGTRLTVT.

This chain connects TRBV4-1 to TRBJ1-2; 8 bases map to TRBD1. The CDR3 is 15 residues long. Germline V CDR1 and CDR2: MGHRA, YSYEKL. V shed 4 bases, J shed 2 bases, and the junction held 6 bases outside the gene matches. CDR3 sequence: CASSPGDRFNYGYTF. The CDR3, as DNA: TGCGCCAGCAGCCCGGGGGACAGGTTCAACTATGGCTACACCTTC.

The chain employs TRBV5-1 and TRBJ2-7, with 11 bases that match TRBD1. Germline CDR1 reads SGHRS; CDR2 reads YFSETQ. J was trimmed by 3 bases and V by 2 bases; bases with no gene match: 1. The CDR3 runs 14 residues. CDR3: CASSFGTGGYEQYF. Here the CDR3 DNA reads TGCGCCAGCAGCTTTGGGACAGGGGGCTACGAGCAGTACTTC. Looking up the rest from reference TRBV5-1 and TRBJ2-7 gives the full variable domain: KAGVTQTPRYLIKTRGQQVTLSCSPISGHRSVSWYQQTPGQGLQFLFEYFSETQRNKGNFPGRFSGRQFSNSRSEMNVSTLELGDSALYLCASSFGTGGYEQYFGPGTRLTVT.

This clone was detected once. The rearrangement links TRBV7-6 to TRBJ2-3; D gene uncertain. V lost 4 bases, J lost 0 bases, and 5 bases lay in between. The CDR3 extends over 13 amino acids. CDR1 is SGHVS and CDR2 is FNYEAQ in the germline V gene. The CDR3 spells CASSWASTDTQYF. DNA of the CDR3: TGTGCCAGCAGCTGGGCTAGCACAGATACGCAGTATTTT.

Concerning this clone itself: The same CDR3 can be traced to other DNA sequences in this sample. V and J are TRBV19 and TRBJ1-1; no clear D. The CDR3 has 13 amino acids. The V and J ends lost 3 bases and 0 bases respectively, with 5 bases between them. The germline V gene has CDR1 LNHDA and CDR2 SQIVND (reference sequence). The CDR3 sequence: CASSIGVNTEAFF. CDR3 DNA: TGTGCCAGTAGTATCGGGGTGAACACTGAAGCTTTCTTT.

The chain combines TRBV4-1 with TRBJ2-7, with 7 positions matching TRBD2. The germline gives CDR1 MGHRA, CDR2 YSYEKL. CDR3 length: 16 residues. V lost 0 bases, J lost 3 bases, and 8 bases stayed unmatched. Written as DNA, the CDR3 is TGCGCCAGCAGCCAAGACGTGGCGGGAGCATTCTACGAGCAGTACTTC. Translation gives CASSQDVAGAFYEQYF.

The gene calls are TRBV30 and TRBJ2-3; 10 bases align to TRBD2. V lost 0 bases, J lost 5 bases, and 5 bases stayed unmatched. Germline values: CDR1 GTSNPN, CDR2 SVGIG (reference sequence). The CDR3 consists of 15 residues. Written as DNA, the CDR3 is TGTGCCTGGAGTGTAACTAGCGGGGTAAAAGATACGCAGTATTTT. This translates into CAWSVTSGVKDTQYF.

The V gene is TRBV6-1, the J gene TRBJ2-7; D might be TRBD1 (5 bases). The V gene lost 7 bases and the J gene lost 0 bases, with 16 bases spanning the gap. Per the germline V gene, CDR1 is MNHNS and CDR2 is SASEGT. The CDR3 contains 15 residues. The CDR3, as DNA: TGTGCCAGCACCCTCGATGACAGAGACTCCTACGAGCAGTACTTC. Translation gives CASTLDDRDSYEQYF.

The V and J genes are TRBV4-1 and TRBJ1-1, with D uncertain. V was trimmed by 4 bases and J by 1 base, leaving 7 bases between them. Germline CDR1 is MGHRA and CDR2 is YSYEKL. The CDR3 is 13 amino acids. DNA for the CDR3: TGCGCCAGCAGCCCCTCAGGGAACACTGAAGCTTTCTTT. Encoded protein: CASSPSGNTEAFF.

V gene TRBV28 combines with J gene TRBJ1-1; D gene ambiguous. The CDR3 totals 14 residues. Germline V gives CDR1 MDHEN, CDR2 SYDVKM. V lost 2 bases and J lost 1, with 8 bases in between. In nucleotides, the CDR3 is TGTGCCAGCAGTTTACAGCCATGGAACACTGAAGCTTTCTTT. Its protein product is CASSLQPWNTEAFF.

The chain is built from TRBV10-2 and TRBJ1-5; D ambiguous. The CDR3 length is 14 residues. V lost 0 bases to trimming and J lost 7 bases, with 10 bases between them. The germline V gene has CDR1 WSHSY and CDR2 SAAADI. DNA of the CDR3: TGCGCCAGCAGTGAGTCCGTTGCCCTCCAGCCCCAGCATTTT. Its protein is CASSESVALQPQHF.

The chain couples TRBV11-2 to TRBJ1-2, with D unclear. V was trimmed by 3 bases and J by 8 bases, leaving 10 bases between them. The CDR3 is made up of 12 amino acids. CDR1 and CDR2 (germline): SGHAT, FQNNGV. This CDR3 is CASSLGGYGYTF. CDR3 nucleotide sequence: TGTGCCAGCAGCTTGGGCGGATACGGCTACACCTTC.

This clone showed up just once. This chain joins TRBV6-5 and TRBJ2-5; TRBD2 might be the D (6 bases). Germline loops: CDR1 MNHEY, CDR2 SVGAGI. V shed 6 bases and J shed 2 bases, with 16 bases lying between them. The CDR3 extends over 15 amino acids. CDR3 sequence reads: CASSPLGSGQETQYF. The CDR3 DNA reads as TGTGCCAGCAGCCCCCTGGGGAGCGGGCAAGAGACCCAGTACTTC.

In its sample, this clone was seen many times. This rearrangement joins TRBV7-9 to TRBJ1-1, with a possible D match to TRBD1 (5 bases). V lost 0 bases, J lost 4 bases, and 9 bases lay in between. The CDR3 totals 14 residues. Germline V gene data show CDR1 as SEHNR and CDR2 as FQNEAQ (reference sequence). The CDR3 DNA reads TGTGCCAGCAGCTTAGCGGTAGGGGTCACTGAAGCTTTCTTT. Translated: CASSLAVGVTEAFF. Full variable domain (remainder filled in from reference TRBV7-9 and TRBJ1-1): DTGVSQNPRHKITKRGQNVTFRCDPISEHNRLYWYRQTLGQGPEFLTYFQNEAQLEKSRLLSDRFSAERPKGSFSTLEIQRTEQGDSAMYLCASSLAVGVTEAFFGQGTRLTVV.

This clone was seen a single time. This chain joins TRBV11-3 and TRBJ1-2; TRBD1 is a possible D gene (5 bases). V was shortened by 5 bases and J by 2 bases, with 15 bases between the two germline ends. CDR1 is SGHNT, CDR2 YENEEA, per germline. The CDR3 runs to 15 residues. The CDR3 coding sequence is TGTGCCAGCAGCCCAAACCCGACAGCCAACTATGGCTACACCTTC. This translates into CASSPNPTANYGYTF. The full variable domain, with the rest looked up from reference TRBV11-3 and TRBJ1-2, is EAGVVQSPRYKIIEKKQPVAFWCNPISGHNTLYWYLQNLGQGPELLIRYENEEAVDDSQLPKDRFSAERLKGVDSTLKIQPAELGDSAVYLCASSPNPTANYGYTFGSGTRLTVV.

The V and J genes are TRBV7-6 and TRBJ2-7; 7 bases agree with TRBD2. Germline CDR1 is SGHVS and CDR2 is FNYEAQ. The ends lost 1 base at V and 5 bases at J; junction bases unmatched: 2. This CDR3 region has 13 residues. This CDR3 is CASSLGLAHEQYF. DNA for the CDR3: TGTGCCAGCAGCTTAGGACTAGCCCACGAGCAGTACTTC.

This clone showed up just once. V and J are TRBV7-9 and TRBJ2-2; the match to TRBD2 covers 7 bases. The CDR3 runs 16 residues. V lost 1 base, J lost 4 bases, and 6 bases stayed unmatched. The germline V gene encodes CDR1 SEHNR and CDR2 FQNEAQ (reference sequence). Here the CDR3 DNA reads TGTGCCAGCAGCTTAGTGGCGGGAGCCCCCACCGGGGAGCTGTTTTTT. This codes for CASSLVAGAPTGELFF.

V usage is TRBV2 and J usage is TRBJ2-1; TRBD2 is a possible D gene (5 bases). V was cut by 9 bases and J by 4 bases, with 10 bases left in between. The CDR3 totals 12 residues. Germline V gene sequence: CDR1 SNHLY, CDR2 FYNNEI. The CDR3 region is CASEGRYNEQFF. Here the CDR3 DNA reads TGTGCCAGTGAGGGCAGATACAATGAGCAGTTCTTC.

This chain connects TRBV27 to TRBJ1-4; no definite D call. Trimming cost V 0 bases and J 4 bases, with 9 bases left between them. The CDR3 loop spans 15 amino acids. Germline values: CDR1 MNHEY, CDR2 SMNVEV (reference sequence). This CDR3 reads CASSLSGGLNEKLFF. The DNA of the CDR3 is TGTGCCAGCAGTTTATCGGGAGGCCTTAATGAAAAACTGTTTTTT.

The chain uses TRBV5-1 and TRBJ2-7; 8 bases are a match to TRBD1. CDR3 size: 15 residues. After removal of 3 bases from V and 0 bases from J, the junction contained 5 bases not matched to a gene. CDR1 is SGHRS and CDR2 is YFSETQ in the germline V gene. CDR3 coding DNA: TGCGCCAGCAGCTGGGGCAGGGGGCACTCCTACGAGCAGTACTTC. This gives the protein CASSWGRGHSYEQYF. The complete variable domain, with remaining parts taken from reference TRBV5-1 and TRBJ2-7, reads KAGVTQTPRYLIKTRGQQVTLSCSPISGHRSVSWYQQTPGQGLQFLFEYFSETQRNKGNFPGRFSGRQFSNSRSEMNVSTLELGDSALYLCASSWGRGHSYEQYFGPGTRLTVT.

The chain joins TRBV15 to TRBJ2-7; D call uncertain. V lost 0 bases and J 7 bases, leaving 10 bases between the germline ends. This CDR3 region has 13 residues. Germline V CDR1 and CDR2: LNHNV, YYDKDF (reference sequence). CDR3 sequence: CATSRDNRPEQYF. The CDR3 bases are TGTGCCACCAGCAGAGATAACCGGCCGGAGCAGTACTTC.

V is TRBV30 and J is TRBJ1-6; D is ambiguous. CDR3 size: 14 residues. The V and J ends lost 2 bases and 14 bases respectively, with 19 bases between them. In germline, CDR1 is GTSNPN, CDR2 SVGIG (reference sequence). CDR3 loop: CAWSPGSAGNSLHF. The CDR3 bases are TGTGCCTGGAGTCCGGGCTCGGCTGGGAATTCCCTCCACTTT.